The clone carrying this T cell receptor (beta chain) showed up many times. The sample is drawn from a study of human T cells and chemical hapten exposure. V dropped 3 bases and J dropped 8 bases, with 17 bases sitting between them. Germline-derived CDR1 and CDR2 are SGHKS and YYEKEE (reference sequence). This CDR3 region has 14 residues. Time point: patch test 1, 2 weeks after DPC sensitization. The treatment was: therapeutic diphenylcyclopropenone sensitization with weekly scalp DPC. TCRdb re-analysed the RACE reads in MiXCR, keeping a single row per CDR3 protein. This table has 340,000 or so distinct CDR3 sequences, 5.5% to 8% appearing once.

The receptor was derived from a woman between 18 and 30 years old with alopecia areata. Some clones in this sample may be carry-over from other donors' samples. The sample in question was whole blood, obtained in connection with sensitization to the hapten diphenylcyclopropenone (DPC). This rearrangement joins TRBV5-5 to TRBJ1-1; no firm D call. As DNA, the CDR3 is TGTGCCAGCAGCTCCAGCCGGCTAACACCCGAAGCTTTCTTT. Its translation: CASSSSRLTPEAFF.